The 20 T cell receptor beta chains reported below all come from one sample, sequenced in a study of patients and donors after allogeneic stem cell transplantation. TCRdb recomputed calls from the RT-PCR reads with MiXCR, one row per CDR3 protein. This table has about 960,000 distinct CDR3 sequences, about a sixth appearing once. Sequenced sample: blood, either unsorted or a sorted T cell fraction (not recorded which). These receptors all stem from a human donor who was either an allogeneic HSCT recipient or a stem cell or donor lymphocyte infusion donor (not recorded which). It is not recorded whose cells these are; they may come from a transplant donor.

V usage is TRBV7-2 and J usage is TRBJ2-5; D may match TRBD1 or TRBD2 (6 bases each). The V gene lost 4 bases and the J gene lost 2 bases, with 14 bases spanning the gap. The CDR3 extends over 15 amino acids. Germline CDR1 is SGHTA and CDR2 is FQGNSA. The CDR3: CASSSGGGKQETQYF. As DNA, the CDR3 is TGTGCCAGCAGCTCTGGAGGGGGAAAACAAGAGACCCAGTACTTC.

This clonotype was seen more than once but under ten times. The chain employs TRBV15 and TRBJ1-3; TRBD1 aligns across 8 bases. CDR3 length: 15 residues. Germline V gene lookup returns CDR1 LNHNV and CDR2 YYDKDF (reference sequence). Unmatched junction bases numbered 5, after V lost 3 bases and J lost 4 bases. The CDR3 is CATSRTGQVGNTIYF. CDR3 nucleotides: TGTGCCACCAGCAGGACGGGACAGGTCGGAAACACCATATATTTT.

This clonotype was recorded a few times. J is TRBJ1-1 and V is TRBV4-1; 8 positions agree with TRBD1. This CDR3 is built from 16 residues. The ends lost 4 bases at V and 12 bases at J; junction bases unmatched: 19. Germline CDR1 MGHRA, CDR2 YSYEKL. This CDR3 is CASSPSSAGGGHLPFF. The CDR3 DNA is TGCGCCAGCAGCCCAAGTTCGGCAGGGGGCGGCCATTTGCCTTTCTTT.

The V and J genes are TRBV10-3 and TRBJ2-7, with 9 positions matching TRBD2. The germline gives CDR1 ENHRY, CDR2 SYGVKD. The V gene end was trimmed by 7 bases and the J gene end by 5 bases; junction bases not matched to a gene: 6. This CDR3 has 13 amino acids. The CDR3 loop reads CAIMGGGADEQYF. The CDR3 bases are TGTGCCATCATGGGCGGGGGGGCCGACGAGCAGTACTTC.

The chain carries TRBV20-1 and TRBJ2-2; 9 bases line up with TRBD2. Germline V lookup: CDR1 DFQATT, CDR2 SNEGSKA (reference sequence). V shed 3 bases and J 7 bases; nucleotides not matched to a gene: 3. The CDR3 runs 13 residues. The CDR3 DNA reads TGCAGTGCTAGGCGGGGGGGCGGCGGGGAGCTGTTTTTT. Translated, it gives CSARRGGGGELFF.

This clonotype has ten or more counts. This chain connects TRBV5-1 to TRBJ1-6; D unclear. The length of the CDR3 is 15 residues. V lost 0 bases and J lost 4, with 8 bases in between. Germline loops: CDR1 SGHRS, CDR2 YFSETQ. The CDR3 nucleotides are TGCGCCAGCAGCTTGGCCACCGCATATAATTCACCCCTCCACTTT. Translation gives CASSLATAYNSPLHF.

This chain joins TRBV7-2 and TRBJ1-1; perhaps TRBD1 as D (5 bases). Trimming shortened V by 7 bases and J by 2 bases, and 17 bases separated the two germline ends. The CDR3 is 15 residues long. Germline V CDR1 and CDR2: SGHTA, FQGNSA. The CDR3, as DNA: TGTGCCAGCATCCAGCAGGGCAGACCAAACACTGAAGCTTTCTTT. Protein sequence: CASIQQGRPNTEAFF.

The chain links TRBV20-1 to TRBJ2-3; 7 bases agree with TRBD2. The CDR3 is 13 amino acids. With V trimmed by 3 bases and J by 3 bases, 3 bases remained unmatched. The V gene's germline CDR1 is DFQATT and CDR2 SNEGSKA (reference sequence). CDR3 DNA: TGCAGTGCTAGGCCAGCGGGGACAGATACGCAGTATTTT. As protein: CSARPAGTDTQYF.

Only a few counts were recorded for this clonotype. The gene calls are TRBV20-1 and TRBJ1-1, with TRBD1 matching over 7 bases. CDR3 length: 14 amino acids. V dropped 2 bases and J dropped 0; count of bases not matched to a gene: 3. Looked up from germline, CDR1 is DFQATT and CDR2 is SNEGSKA (reference sequence). In DNA form, the CDR3 reads TGCAGTGCTAGACACGGGACAGTGAACACTGAAGCTTTCTTT. The encoded protein is CSARHGTVNTEAFF.

This clonotype was counted between two and nine times. The chain couples TRBV6-1 to TRBJ2-7; possible D gene TRBD1, 5 bases. Germline lookup yields CDR1 MNHNS and CDR2 SASEGT. V lost 7 bases to trimming and J lost 5 bases, with 21 bases between them. The CDR3 contains 15 residues. Here the CDR3 reads CASTPLVGLRNEQYF. The CDR3 nucleotides are TGTGCCAGCACACCACTGGTGGGGCTGCGGAACGAGCAGTACTTC.

This chain joins TRBV20-1 and TRBJ1-1, with TRBD1 as a possible D gene (5 bases). V lost 6 bases and J lost 1, with 21 bases in between. The germline CDR1 and CDR2 sequences are DFQATT and SNEGSKA (reference sequence). The CDR3 runs to 16 residues. CDR3 coding DNA: TGCAGTGCCGTCGGGGGAGGCCATCGTGCGAACACTGAAGCTTTCTTT. This codes for CSAVGGGHRANTEAFF.

This clonotype was recorded a few times. The chain recombines TRBV20-1 with TRBJ2-7; D is possibly TRBD1 (6 bases). The CDR3 runs to 15 residues. Per germline, CDR1 DFQATT and CDR2 SNEGSKA (reference sequence). Between the trimmed V and J ends, which lost 5 bases and 1 base, there was a span of 18 bases. The CDR3 sequence: CSAHARATGSYEQYF. The CDR3 DNA reads TGCAGTGCTCACGCCCGGGCGACAGGATCCTACGAGCAGTACTTC.

This clonotype was seen ten or more times. The chain recombines TRBV4-1 with TRBJ1-2, with D perhaps TRBD1 (5 bases). Germline CDR1 MGHRA, CDR2 YSYEKL. The V end lost 0 bases, the J end lost 7 bases, and 12 bases lay between the germline ends. The CDR3 extends over 14 amino acids. CDR3 in DNA: TGCGCCAGCAGCCAAGAAGGGACGTTCTTTGGCTACACCTTC. This translates into CASSQEGTFFGYTF.

The gene calls are TRBV15 and TRBJ2-3; no firm D call. There are 16 residues in the CDR3. V gave up 1 base and J gave up 0 bases, with 11 bases separating them. Looked up from germline, CDR1 is LNHNV and CDR2 is YYDKDF (reference sequence). The CDR3 bases are TGTGCCACCAGCAGAGGTGACTCCTCTAGCACAGATACGCAGTATTTT. It yields the protein CATSRGDSSSTDTQYF.

V is TRBV20-1 and J is TRBJ1-2; D gene uncertain. CDR3 length equals 14 residues. V was trimmed by 1 base and J by 7 bases, leaving 16 bases between them. CDR1 and CDR2 (germline): DFQATT, SNEGSKA (reference sequence). Here the CDR3 DNA reads TGCAGTGCTAGAGCGTCAGGCGCACCCACTGGCTACACCTTC. This codes for CSARASGAPTGYTF.

V is TRBV12-3 or TRBV12-4 and J is TRBJ2-1; possibly TRBD1 or TRBD2 for D (5 bases each). This CDR3 is 15 amino acids long. Trimming left V 6 bases short and J 0 bases short, with 12 bases between. In DNA form, the CDR3 reads TGTGCCAGCAGGGGGACGGCTAGCTCCTACAATGAGCAGTTCTTC. Translation gives CASRGTASSYNEQFF.

This clonotype was counted between two and nine times. The genes are TRBV6-1 and TRBJ2-7, with a tentative D call TRBD2 (5 bases). The germline V and J ends were trimmed by 6 bases and 2 bases, with 14 bases remaining between them. Per germline, CDR1 MNHNS and CDR2 SASEGT. The CDR3 has 14 amino acids. CDR3 coding DNA: TGTGCCAGCAGCAAACTAGAGATCCCCTACGAGCAGTACTTC. Translated, it gives CASSKLEIPYEQYF.

This clonotype has a handful of counts. The chain links TRBV12-3 or TRBV12-4 to TRBJ1-3; 10 bases map to TRBD1. CDR3 size: 16 residues. J gave up 5 bases and V 1 base, and 5 bases lay outside the gene matches. The CDR3 sequence is CASSLDDRGHRNTIYF. The CDR3 coding sequence is TGTGCCAGCAGTTTAGACGACAGGGGGCATAGAAACACCATATATTTT.

The V and J genes are TRBV12-3 or TRBV12-4 and TRBJ1-1; TRBD1 agrees at 8 bases. This CDR3 is 15 amino acids long. The V and J ends lost 6 bases and 5 bases, in that order; junction bases with no gene match: 11. CDR3 residues: CASSPRQGLRTEAFF. CDR3 sequence (DNA): TGTGCCAGCAGCCCGAGACAGGGGTTAAGGACTGAAGCTTTCTTT.

Here the CDR3 reads CASSFSTGTYEQYF. As DNA, the CDR3 is TGCGCCAGCAGCTTTTCGACAGGGACCTACGAGCAGTACTTC. This chain links TRBV5-1 with TRBJ2-7; 7 nucleotides match TRBD1. The CDR3 runs to 14 residues. V lost 2 bases and J lost 2; bases outside the gene matches: 4. The V gene's germline CDR1 is SGHRS and CDR2 YFSETQ.